Listed below are T cell receptor beta chains from one sample, sequenced in a study of naive and memory T cell subsets. TCRdb passed the UMI-ligation and nested PCR reads through MiXCR, listing each CDR3 protein once. This repertoire shows 20,000 to 25,000 distinct CDR3 sequences, roughly 6% found once; its top ten account for over 5%. The sample consisted of skin, taken from a tuberculin skin test site. The receptors were sampled from an adult in good health. The CDR3 runs from the conserved cysteine through the conserved F or W. Each record gives: D gene, CDR3 length, clone size, V gene, J gene, CDR3 DNA, CDR3 protein. D genes are given only for firm matches. Clone size is shown for a subset of rows, as once, few, many or a class of expanded clone.

>NA|18|NA|TRBV14|TRBJ2-7
TGTGCCAGCAGCCACTTAAACCCCAGGCCCCTGGGCTCCTACGAGCAGTACTTC
CASSHLNPRPLGSYEQYF
>NA|16|few|TRBV7-7|TRBJ2-2
TGTGCTAGCAGCTCGGGCCGGCTCCTTAACACCGGGGAGCTGTTTTTT
CASSSGRLLNTGELFF
>NA|14|many|TRBV10-3|TRBJ2-3
TGTGCCATCAACGCTAGTCCTAGCACAGATACGCAGTATTTT
CAINASPSTDTQYF
>NA|11|few|TRBV5-1|TRBJ2-1
TGCGCCAGCAGCCTCTCCAATGAGCAGTTCTTC
CASSLSNEQFF
>NA|14|NA|TRBV10-3|TRBJ1-4
TGTGCCATCAGTGAAAGCCCAGGAGGTGAAAAACTGTTTTTT
CAISESPGGEKLFF
>NA|13|medium-sized|TRBV27|TRBJ2-7
TGTGCCAGCAGTCCACTAGGATCGGGAGAGCAGTACTTC
CASSPLGSGEQYF
>NA|15|few|TRBV20-1|TRBJ1-5
TGCAGTGCTAGAGAGGAGGAGACGGAGAATCAGCCCCAGCATTTT
CSAREEETENQPQHF
>NA|14|many|TRBV18|TRBJ2-7
TGTGCCAGCTCAAGTTACCGGGACCCCTACGAGCAGTACTTC
CASSSYRDPYEQYF
>NA|15|many|TRBV28|TRBJ2-3
TGTGCCAGCAGTTTTATGTGGCGGAACACAGATACGCAGTATTTT
CASSFMWRNTDTQYF
>TRBD2|17|many|TRBV7-3|TRBJ2-1
TGTGCCAGCAGTCCTCGTGGACTAGCGGAGCCCTACAATGAGCAGTTCTTC
CASSPRGLAEPYNEQFF
>TRBD2|15|many|TRBV20-1|TRBJ2-1
TGCAGTGCTAGAGATCTAGGAGCGGGAGAAGATGAGCAGTTCTTC
CSARDLGAGEDEQFF
>TRBD2|15|many|TRBV6-2/TRBV6-3|TRBJ2-3
TGTGCCAGCAGTTATCGCGGGAGGGCCACAGATACGCAGTATTTT
CASSYRGRATDTQYF
>NA|13|many|TRBV27|TRBJ1-1
TGTGCCAGCAGCGTTCTGAGGAACACTGAAGCTTTCTTT
CASSVLRNTEAFF
>TRBD1|14|medium-sized|TRBV20-1|TRBJ2-1
TGCAGTGCTAGAGAAGGCAGGGGGCGCGGTGAGCAGTTCTTC
CSAREGRGRGEQFF
>NA|17|many|TRBV11-2|TRBJ2-2
TGTGCCAGCAGCTTAGAAGGACCGTCAGTCCCCTCCGGGGAGCTGTTTTTT
CASSLEGPSVPSGELFF
>NA|16|few|TRBV19|TRBJ2-7
TGTGCCAGTAGTATAGGGGGAGCAGGGGATGGCTACGAGCAGTACTTC
CASSIGGAGDGYEQYF
>NA|14|few|TRBV9|TRBJ2-2
TGTGCCAGCAGCGTTCGGATGGGCGCCGGGGAGCTGTTTTTT
CASSVRMGAGELFF
>NA|15|few|TRBV6-6|TRBJ2-1
TGTGCCAGCAGTTCCCCGTGGCAGGAGTACAATGAGCAGTTCTTC
CASSSPWQEYNEQFF
>TRBD1|15|NA|TRBV9|TRBJ1-2
TGTGCCAGCAGCGCCCGACAGGGAGGTCACGATGGCTACACCTTC
CASSARQGGHDGYTF
>TRBD1|15|many|TRBV29-1|TRBJ2-7
TGCAGCGTTGAAGCAAGAAACAGGGGGCGATACGAGCAGTACTTC
CSVEARNRGRYEQYF
>TRBD1|17|few|TRBV10-3|TRBJ1-1
TGTGCCATCAGTGAGGGACAGGGGGTATCAGGGAACACTGAAGCTTTCTTT
CAISEGQGVSGNTEAFF
>TRBD2|14|many|TRBV6-4|TRBJ2-2
TGTGCCAGCAGTACTAGCGGGACCTCCGGGGAGCTGTTTTTT
CASSTSGTSGELFF
>TRBD2|19|many|TRBV12-5|TRBJ2-1
TGTGCTAGTGGTTTGGCCACCCCGACTAGCGGGGGCCACTACAATGAGCAGTTCTTC
CASGLATPTSGGHYNEQFF
>NA|11|many|TRBV12-3/TRBV12-4|TRBJ2-3
TGTGCCAGCAGTTTAGAAGATACGCAGTATTTT
CASSLEDTQYF
>NA|14|few|TRBV5-1|TRBJ1-5
TGCGCCAGCAGCTTGGGCGGCGAGACTCAGCCCCAGCATTTT
CASSLGGETQPQHF
>NA|14|many|TRBV6-2/TRBV6-3|TRBJ2-1
TGTGCCAGCAGAAGGGAGGATTTACACAATGAGCAGTTCTTC
CASRREDLHNEQFF
>TRBD1|16|NA|TRBV7-9|TRBJ1-4
TGTGCCAGCAGCTTAGCGCTAACAGGGGTAAATGAAAAACTGTTTTTT
CASSLALTGVNEKLFF
>NA|14|many|TRBV27|TRBJ2-4
TGTGCCAGCAGTTCGGGGGTTGGCAAAAACATTCAGTACTTC
CASSSGVGKNIQYF
>NA|11|many|TRBV10-2|TRBJ2-5
TGCGCCAGCAGTGACGGTGAGACCCAGTACTTC
CASSDGETQYF
>TRBD2|16|many|TRBV7-8|TRBJ2-5
TGTGCCAGCAGTTACACTCTAGCGGGAGACGGGGAGACCCAGTACTTC
CASSYTLAGDGETQYF
>TRBD2|18|many|TRBV9|TRBJ2-1
TGTGCCAGCAGCGTTAGGGCCCTTAGCGGGAGAGCAAACAATGAGCAGTTCTTC
CASSVRALSGRANNEQFF
>TRBD2|15|many|TRBV6-2/TRBV6-3|TRBJ2-1
TGTGCCAGCACCCTCGGACTAGCGGGAAGGAATGAGCAGTTCTTC
CASTLGLAGRNEQFF
>TRBD2|11|many|TRBV29-1|TRBJ2-1
TGCAGCGGACAAAGCGGGAGTTGGCAGTTCTTC
CSGQSGSWQFF
>NA|14|NA|TRBV28|TRBJ2-2
TGTGCCAGCAGCAGGGGAATAAACACCGGGGAGCTGTTTTTT
CASSRGINTGELFF
>NA|14|NA|TRBV9|TRBJ2-1
TGTGCCAGCAGCGTAGAAATGGGGGACAATGAGCAGTTCTTC
CASSVEMGDNEQFF
>NA|12|many|TRBV7-2|TRBJ2-7
TGTGCCAGCAGCCCGGTACGTGGCGGACCTCAGTTC
CASSPVRGGPQF
>NA|14|few|TRBV28|TRBJ1-4
TGTGCCAGCAGTCCCGGACAATTTAATGAAAAACTGTTTTTT
CASSPGQFNEKLFF
>TRBD2|18|NA|TRBV24-1|TRBJ2-3
TGTGCCACCAGCAGTGGGGGGAGACGAGCGGGAGGGGCAGATACGCAGTATTTT
CATSSGGRRAGGADTQYF
>NA|15|many|TRBV20-1|TRBJ2-1
TGCAGTGCCGAGTGGGGGGCCGAGGGAGGGTATGAGCAGTTCTTC
CSAEWGAEGGYEQFF
>NA|16|few|TRBV11-2|TRBJ2-3
TGTGCCAGCAGCTTAGTATCGGGGACCCTCACAGATACGCAGTATTTT
CASSLVSGTLTDTQYF
>NA|13|many|TRBV20-1|TRBJ2-2
TGCAGTGCTCGGATCCCGCGGTCTGGGGAGCTGTTTTTT
CSARIPRSGELFF
>TRBD2|13|many|TRBV28|TRBJ2-7
TGTGCCAGCAACCTGGGGGGGGACTACGAGCAGTACTTC
CASNLGGDYEQYF
>NA|13|many|TRBV7-2|TRBJ2-5
TGTGCCAGCAGCATACCGGGACAACGGACCCAGTACTTC
CASSIPGQRTQYF
>NA|15|few|TRBV6-2/TRBV6-3|TRBJ1-5
TGTGCCAGCAGTTCCCCGACGGGGGGCGGACAGCCCCAGCATTTT
CASSSPTGGGQPQHF
>TRBD2|18|NA|TRBV14|TRBJ2-1
TGTGCCAGCAGCCGAGGATCTAGCGGGCCTTACCCATACAATGAGCAGTTCTTC
CASSRGSSGPYPYNEQFF
>TRBD1|15|many|TRBV29-1|TRBJ1-1
TGCAGCGTTGGGGGGACAGGGGGCTGGAACACTGAAGCTTTCTTT
CSVGGTGGWNTEAFF
>NA|13|many|TRBV6-6|TRBJ1-2
TGTGCCAGCATCCCGCCGGACGGCGGAAGGAGCACCTTC
CASIPPDGGRSTF
>TRBD1|15|many|TRBV18|TRBJ1-1
TGTGCCAGCTCACCTAGACAGGGGGGGAACACTGAAGCTTTCTTT
CASSPRQGGNTEAFF
>NA|12|NA|TRBV19|TRBJ2-1
TGTGCCAGTAGTAGCGGGTTCAATGAGCAGTTCTTC
CASSSGFNEQFF
>NA|12|NA|TRBV6-2/TRBV6-3|TRBJ2-1
TGTGCCAGCAGCCAACGGGGCAATGAGCAGTTCTTC
CASSQRGNEQFF
>TRBD1|13|many|TRBV2|TRBJ2-1
TGTGCCAGCTCGGGACAGAACTACAATGAGCAGTTCTTC
CASSGQNYNEQFF
>NA|15|many|TRBV18|TRBJ2-5
TGTGCCAGCTCACATGAAAGGGGTAATCAAGAGACCCAGTACTTC
CASSHERGNQETQYF
>TRBD2|17|many|TRBV4-1|TRBJ2-1
TGCGCCAGCAGCCTTCCCCTAGCGGGAGGATCCTACAATGAGCAGTTCTTC
CASSLPLAGGSYNEQFF
>TRBD2|15|many|TRBV10-3|TRBJ2-4
TGTGCCATCAGTGACTGGGGGACTAGCGGAAACATTCAGTACTTC
CAISDWGTSGNIQYF
>NA|19|few|TRBV6-2/TRBV6-3|TRBJ2-6
TGTGCCAGCAGTTACTTTCTGATGGAAATGGGATCTGGGGCCAACGTCCTGACTTTC
CASSYFLMEMGSGANVLTF